This record looks at one T cell receptor beta chain sequence and its context. Its binding antigen is unknown. No base quality values were provided; no much bigger clone lies one nucleotide off. This sample is part of a study of blood T cell repertoires in COVID-19 (dated by TCRdb to the early 2020s). General notes on the study: Samples from collaborators originated in the United States, Italy and Spain and spanned both the acute and convalescent phases of COVID-19. The samples were drawn from the first 160 participants of the ongoing ImmuneRACE study and from more than 1,000 subjects provided by 6 global collaborators. Sample metadata almost always included a de-identified subject ID, COVID-19 status, age in years and sex. The repertoires were released in a freely available public database meant as a resource for research on the immune response to SARS-CoV-2. HLA class I and class II types, where available, came from metadata supplied by the sample provider rather than from assay-based typing. The dataset comprised deeply sampled blood TCRbeta repertoires from subjects exposed to, actively infected with, or recovered from COVID-19. The material from the prospective study consisted of cDNA or gDNA derived from T cells, B-cell-depleted T cells, or PBMCs.

Its CDR3 holds 16 amino acids, cysteine through phenylalanine. This entry keeps only the CDR3 DNA: 48 bases, framed from base 1. The germline V end is reduced by 4 bases and the J end by 2 bases; junction bases left unmatched: 9. The germline V gene (reference sequence) gives CDR1 as MNHEY and CDR2 as SMNVEV. The full study reports these points: The amount of clinical and demographic metadata varied by source and participant and was provided uncurated.

TCRbeta CDR3 regions were amplified from genomic DNA by means of the immunoSEQ Assay, a bias-controlled multiplex PCR. In the authors' own workflow: Nucleated cell counts per sample were estimated from amplification of reference gene primers within the assay. Sequence reads were collapsed and filtered to measure the absolute abundance of every unique TCRbeta CDR3 rearrangement. For each sample, productive Simpson clonality was calculated by taking the square root of Simpson's diversity index across productive rearrangements. TCRdb provides this immuneACCESS table in a form limited to in-frame rearrangements. Some clones are lacking; in checked studies, under half of them reflect an unresolved V gene, and why the rest are absent is not known. V, J and clone size derive from that table, while D and trimming were established from the DNA sequence. Recorded for this sample are about 240,000 clones; more than 75% of them occurred a single time. The ten largest account for over 10% of the sample.

Each collaborating institution followed its own protocols to collect whole blood in K2EDTA tubes. For TCRbeta analysis, collaborators shipped samples in one of three forms: frozen whole blood, isolated PBMCs, or DNA extracted from either of those sample types. Here the chain combines TRBV27 and TRBJ1-1, and TRBD1 matches 8 of the central bases. What was sequenced was peripheral blood. The TCR originated in a woman aged 55-70 years with active or convalescent COVID-19. This receptor has the CDR3 CASSSMTGVFNTEAFF. At the DNA level, the sequence is TGTGCCAGCAGTTCCATGACAGGGGTGTTCAACACTGAAGCTTTCTTT.